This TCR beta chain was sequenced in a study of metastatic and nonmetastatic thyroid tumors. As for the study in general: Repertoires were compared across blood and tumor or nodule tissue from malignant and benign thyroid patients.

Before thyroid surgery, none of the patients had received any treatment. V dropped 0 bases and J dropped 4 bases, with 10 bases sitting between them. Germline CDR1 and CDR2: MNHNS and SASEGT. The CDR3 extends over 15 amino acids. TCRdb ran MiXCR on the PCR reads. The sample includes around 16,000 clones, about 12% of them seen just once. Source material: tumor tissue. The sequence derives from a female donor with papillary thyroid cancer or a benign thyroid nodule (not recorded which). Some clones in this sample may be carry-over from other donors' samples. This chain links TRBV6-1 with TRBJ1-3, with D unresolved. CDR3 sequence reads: CASSEARGPGNTIYF. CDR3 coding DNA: TGTGCCAGCAGTGAAGCGCGAGGCCCGGGAAACACCATATATTTT.